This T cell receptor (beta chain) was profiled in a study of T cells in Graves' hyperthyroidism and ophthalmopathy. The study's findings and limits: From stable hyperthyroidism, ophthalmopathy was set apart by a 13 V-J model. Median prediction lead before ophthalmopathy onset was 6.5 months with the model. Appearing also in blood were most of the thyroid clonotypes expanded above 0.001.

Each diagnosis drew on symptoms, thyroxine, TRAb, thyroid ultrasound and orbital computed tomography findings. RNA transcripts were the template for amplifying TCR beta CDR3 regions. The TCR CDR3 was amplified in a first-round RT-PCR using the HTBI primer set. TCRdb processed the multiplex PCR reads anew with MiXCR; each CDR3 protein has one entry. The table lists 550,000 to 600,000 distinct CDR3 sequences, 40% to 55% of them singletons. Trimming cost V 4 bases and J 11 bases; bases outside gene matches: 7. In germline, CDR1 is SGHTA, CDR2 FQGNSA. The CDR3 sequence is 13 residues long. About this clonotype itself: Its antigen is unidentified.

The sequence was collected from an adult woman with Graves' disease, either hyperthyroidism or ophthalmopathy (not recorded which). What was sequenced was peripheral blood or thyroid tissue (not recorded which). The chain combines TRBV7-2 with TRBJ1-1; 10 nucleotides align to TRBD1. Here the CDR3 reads CASSSRQGAGAFF. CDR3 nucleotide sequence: TGTGCCAGCAGCTCTAGACAGGGGGCGGGGGCTTTCTTT.